Listed below are T cell receptor beta chains from one sample, sequenced in a study of T cell responses to AZD1222 COVID-19 vaccine. Profiling relied on immunoSEQ multiplex PCR, and the TCRdb table lists in-frame clones only, not all of them. This table has approximately 150,000 clones, roughly 90% appearing once. The sequenced sample was peripheral blood, obtained on day 0 of AZD1222 vaccination. The origin of the receptors is an adult in good health. Each CDR3 is given with its conserved first and last residue.

V	J	CDR3
TRBV5-5	TRBJ2-7	CASSLASPYEQYF
TRBV28	TRBJ2-2	CASSLSGILHGELFF
TRBV10-3	TRBJ1-2	CAISDPGQPHGYTF
TRBV12-3/TRBV12-4	TRBJ2-1	CASTWGQPNEQFF
TRBV6-1	TRBJ2-1	CASSEVGTGGHEQFF
TRBV11-3	TRBJ2-7	CASSSPASGTNRYEQYF
TRBV28	TRBJ2-7	CASSFGTRKSLSHEQYF
TRBV23-1	TRBJ2-1	CASSPLDEQFF
TRBV18	TRBJ2-7	CASSPSGQPYEQYF
TRBV4-3	TRBJ1-3	CASSQGTGGGNTIYF
TRBV19	TRBJ1-5	CASSLPPTGYSNQPQHF
TRBV15	TRBJ2-7	CATSSLGAGNEQYF
TRBV2	TRBJ1-2	CASTLRRNYGYTF
TRBV28	TRBJ2-1	CASRKRTVAGPYNEQFF
TRBV6-5	TRBJ1-4	CASRKGGDEKLFF
TRBV4-3	TRBJ2-3	CASSQGTLTDTQYF
TRBV5-5	TRBJ2-7	CASSSWDRRTYEQYF
TRBV2	TRBJ1-1	CASIGGGRTEAFF
TRBV6-1	TRBJ1-1	CASSEAGSNTEAFF
TRBV6-2/TRBV6-3	TRBJ1-4	CASSSPSPSTGRKLFF
TRBV3-1/TRBV3-2	TRBJ1-3	CASSQPGGGLGNTIYF
TRBV2	TRBJ1-1	CASSETGGTEAFF
TRBV23-1	TRBJ2-5	CASSQHREMFEETQYF
TRBV30	TRBJ2-1	CAWSERGDEQFF
TRBV7-9	TRBJ2-7	CASSPGAGTMPYEQYF
TRBV9	TRBJ2-1	CASSVGLGLAYNEQFF
TRBV6-5	TRBJ1-2	CASSYQGNYGYTF
TRBV15	TRBJ1-2	CATSRGGTGTYGYTF
TRBV5-6	TRBJ2-7	CASSLRSLREQYF
TRBV7-2	TRBJ1-1	CASSPDGYRGSNTEAFF
TRBV7-2	TRBJ2-1	CASSLGTSGSLRIF
TRBV7-9	TRBJ1-2	CASSPEAGGAGGYTF
TRBV14	TRBJ2-2	CASSLLTSRTGELFF
TRBV29-1	TRBJ2-3	CSGEPWGRNTDTQYF
TRBV6-2/TRBV6-3	TRBJ2-3	CASSYLRTDTQYF
TRBV30	TRBJ1-2	CAWSPQGAIGYTF
TRBV5-1	TRBJ2-7	CASSLGGTASYEQYF
TRBV5-1	TRBJ2-7	CASSLAGLYEQYF
TRBV15	TRBJ1-5	CATSNGLQAGPQHF
TRBV24-1	TRBJ2-6	CATSDDGSGANVLTF
TRBV28	TRBJ1-5	CASGEQPQHF
TRBV11-3	TRBJ1-2	CASSLWAGEYTF
TRBV11-1	TRBJ1-5	CASSPGATQPQHF
TRBV5-5	TRBJ1-6	CASSLRSLNNSPLHF
TRBV7-3	TRBJ2-5	CASSLGRSETQYF